The rows below give T cell receptor beta chains drawn from one sample of a study of blood T cell repertoires in COVID-19. The method was immunoSEQ multiplex PCR; TCRdb's version includes in-frame clones alone and lacks a portion of them. The data hold more than 200,000 clones, with 75% to 90% observed a single time. Sequences were obtained from peripheral blood. These receptors came from a man aged 25 to 45 with active or convalescent COVID-19. Both conserved end residues are part of each CDR3. D genes are given only for firm matches. The size entry is marked missing in some rows and otherwise reads once, few, many or a size class.

>-|TRBV14|TRBD2|TRBJ2-3
TGTGCCAGCAGCCAAGACGCACTAGCGGGGGGCACAGATACGCAGTATTTT
CASSQDALAGGTDTQYF
>-|TRBV4-1|TRBD1|TRBJ1-5
TGCGCCACCGGACAGGGTAGGAATCAGCCCCAGCATTTT
CATGQGRNQPQHF
>-|TRBV10-1|TRBD2|TRBJ2-7
TGCGCCAGCAGTGAGTCGACAGGACTAGCGGATGAGCAGTACTTC
CASSESTGLADEQYF
>-|TRBV5-6|TRBD1|TRBJ1-2
TGTGCCAGCAGCTTAAAGGACAGGGTGCGCGGCTACACCTTC
CASSLKDRVRGYTF
>-|TRBV7-3|-|TRBJ2-1
TGTGCCAGCAGCTTAACGGGAGATAGGATGAATGAGCAGTTCTTC
CASSLTGDRMNEQFF
>-|TRBV19|-|TRBJ2-2
TGTGCCAGTAGTCCTACGGGTCTATACACCGGGGAGCTGTTTTTT
CASSPTGLYTGELFF
>-|TRBV27|TRBD1|TRBJ1-5
TGTGCCAGCAGTTTAACAGGGGTAGGGAATCAGCCCCAGCATTTT
CASSLTGVGNQPQHF
>once|TRBV3-1/TRBV3-2|-|TRBJ1-6
TGTGCCAGCAGCCGAACAACACGACAACACTCACCCCTCCACTTT
CASSRTTRQHSPLHF
>-|TRBV7-2|TRBD2|TRBJ2-3
TGTGCCGCATCGGTCTGGCGGGGGGTCGCAGATACGCAGTATTTT
CAASVWRGVADTQYF
>-|TRBV27|-|TRBJ2-7
TGTGCCAGTATAAATACAAACTCCTACGAGCAGTACTTC
CASINTNSYEQYF
>-|TRBV6-6|-|TRBJ1-5
TGTGCCAGCAGTTACGCCGGGAGCAATCAGCCCCAGCATTTT
CASSYAGSNQPQHF
>-|TRBV15|-|TRBJ2-1
TGTGCCACCAGCAGCGCGAGGTCCGAGCAGTTCTTC
CATSSARSEQFF
>-|TRBV4-3|-|TRBJ2-6
TGCGCCAGCAGCCAAGATGTGGGGCTCTCTGGGGCCAACGTCCTGACTTTC
CASSQDVGLSGANVLTF
>-|TRBV7-6|TRBD1|TRBJ2-3
TGTGCCAGCAGCCCGCAACCGGGACAGGGCACAGATACGCAGTATTTT
CASSPQPGQGTDTQYF
>-|TRBV25-1|-|TRBJ1-5
TGTGCCAGCAAATCCCTGACAGCCGATCAGCCCCAGCATTTT
CASKSLTADQPQHF
>-|TRBV13|TRBD2|TRBJ2-5
TGTGCCAGCAGCTTAGGCCGAACTAGCGGGGGGTTACAAGAGACCCAGTACTTC
CASSLGRTSGGLQETQYF
>-|TRBV6-2/TRBV6-3|-|TRBJ1-1
TGTGCCAGCAGTTACGGCGGGCCCTGGAGCCCTGAAGCTTTCTTT
CASSYGGPWSPEAFF
>-|TRBV5-1|-|TRBJ2-3
TGCGCCAGCAGCTCTGAGCCGGGGGGCCCTAGCACAGATACGCAGTATTTT
CASSSEPGGPSTDTQYF
>-|TRBV7-6|-|TRBJ1-3
TGTGCCAGCAGCTCCACTACCTCTGGAAACACCATATATTTT
CASSSTTSGNTIYF
>-|TRBV30|-|TRBJ1-2
TGTGCCTGGAGTCGAGGACAGAACTATGGCTACACCTTC
CAWSRGQNYGYTF
>-|TRBV5-1|TRBD1|TRBJ1-6
TGCGCCAGCACCCCCTACGGGACAGGGGGACTTTCACCCCTCCACTTT
CASTPYGTGGLSPLHF
>-|TRBV13|TRBD1|TRBJ1-2
TGTGCCAGCAGCGAACTGACAGGGTTGGGTGGCTACACCTTC
CASSELTGLGGYTF
>-|TRBV2|-|TRBJ1-6
TGTGCCAGCCGGACAGCCAATTCACCCCTCCACTTT
CASRTANSPLHF
>once|TRBV5-1|TRBD1|TRBJ2-5
TGCGCCAGCAGCTTGGGGGACAGGGCAGGCGAAGAGACCCAGTACTTC
CASSLGDRAGEETQYF
>-|TRBV19|-|TRBJ2-7
TGTGCCAGCAGAGGGGGACCGGCGGACGAGCAGTACTTC
CASRGGPADEQYF
>-|TRBV2|-|TRBJ2-3
TGTGCCAGCAGTGGGCAAAACCTTAATGCAGATACGCAGTATTTT
CASSGQNLNADTQYF
>-|TRBV18|-|TRBJ1-5
TGTGCCAGCTCACAAAACAGGGTAGGCAATCAGCCCCAGCATTTT
CASSQNRVGNQPQHF
>-|TRBV7-9|-|TRBJ2-1
TGTGCCAGCAGCGCGGGCGGGGCAGGATACCACAATGAGCAGTTCTTC
CASSAGGAGYHNEQFF
>-|TRBV4-1|-|TRBJ2-3
TGCGCCAGCAGCCCGACGGGGGGCACAGATACGCAGTATTTT
CASSPTGGTDTQYF
>-|TRBV6-5|-|TRBJ1-2
TGTGCCAGCACCGCAGCCCCAGGGTGGGATTATGGCTACACCTTC
CASTAAPGWDYGYTF
>once|TRBV6-1|-|TRBJ2-5
TGTGCCAGCAGTGAAGGGGGGGGCGCGGAGACCCAGTACTTC
CASSEGGGAETQYF
>-|TRBV5-6|-|TRBJ1-2
TGTGCCAGCGGGCCCCGGACAGATAACTATGGCTACACCTTC
CASGPRTDNYGYTF
>-|TRBV25-1|-|TRBJ1-5
TGTGCCAGCAGTGAATACGTGAGTGGGGGGGCGAGTCAGCCCCAGCATTTT
CASSEYVSGGASQPQHF
>-|TRBV4-1|-|TRBJ2-2
TGCGCCAGCAGCCGTCAAAATTGGGGCTTACGGGGGACCGGGGAGCTGTTTTTT
CASSRQNWGLRGTGELFF
>-|TRBV6-2/TRBV6-3|TRBD2|TRBJ2-5
TGTGCCAGCAGTTACCCGCGGGGGTATCAAGAGACCCAGTACTTC
CASSYPRGYQETQYF
>-|TRBV9|TRBD2|TRBJ2-7
TGTGCCAGCAGCTCCGGGACTAGCAGATCCTACGAGCAGTACTTC
CASSSGTSRSYEQYF
>-|TRBV7-2|TRBD2|TRBJ2-7
TGTGCCAGCAGCTTGGGACTAGCGGGGGGTTACGAGCAGTACTTC
CASSLGLAGGYEQYF
>-|TRBV5-1|TRBD2|TRBJ2-6
TGCGCCAGCAGCTTGACCGCGGGGGGAATAGCTGGGGCCAACGTCCTGACTTTC
CASSLTAGGIAGANVLTF
>-|TRBV7-9|-|TRBJ1-6
TGTGCCAGCAGCTTAGCAGCAGGCAGGTCACCCCTCCACTTT
CASSLAAGRSPLHF
>-|TRBV9|-|TRBJ1-2
TGTGCCAGCAGCGACCCCAATTCGCGGCTTGGCTACACCTTC
CASSDPNSRLGYTF
>-|TRBV5-5|-|TRBJ2-7
TGTGCCAGCAGCTTGGCCGCAGGCAGTAGCTCCTACGAGCAGTACTTC
CASSLAAGSSSYEQYF
>-|TRBV7-7|-|TRBJ1-2
TGTGCCAGCAGCTTAGTCTCCAAACAGGGTCTTTCTCTCGGGTATGGCTACACCTTC
CASSLVSKQGLSLGYGYTF
>-|TRBV19|TRBD1|TRBJ2-5
TGTGCCAGTAAAGAACAGGGGGGAGAGACCCAGTACTTC
CASKEQGGETQYF
>-|TRBV5-1|-|TRBJ1-4
TGCGCCAGCAGCCGATTTCCATCGACAGGACGTGCAACTAATGAAAAACTGTTTTTT
CASSRFPSTGRATNEKLFF
>once|TRBV12-3/TRBV12-4|-|TRBJ1-2
TGTGCCAGCACTATAAACGTACGGTCTGGCTACACCTTC
CASTINVRSGYTF